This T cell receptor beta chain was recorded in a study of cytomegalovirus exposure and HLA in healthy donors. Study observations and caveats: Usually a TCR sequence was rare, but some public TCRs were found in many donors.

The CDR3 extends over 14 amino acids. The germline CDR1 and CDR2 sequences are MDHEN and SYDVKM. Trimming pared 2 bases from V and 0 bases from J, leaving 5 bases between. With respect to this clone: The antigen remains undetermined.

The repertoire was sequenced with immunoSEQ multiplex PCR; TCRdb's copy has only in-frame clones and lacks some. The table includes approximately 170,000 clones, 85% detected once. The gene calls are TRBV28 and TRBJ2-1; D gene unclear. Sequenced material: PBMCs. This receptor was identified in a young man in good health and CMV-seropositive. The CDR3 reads CASSLGTSYNEQFF. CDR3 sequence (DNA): TGTGCCAGCAGTTTAGGCACCTCCTACAATGAGCAGTTCTTC.